This T cell receptor (beta chain) was sequenced in a study of T cells and Merkel cell carcinoma outcomes (dated by TCRdb to about 2020). With regard to the full study: The tumor T-cell repertoire, together with T-cell density, was examined as a predictor of clinical outcome in patients with Merkel cell carcinoma.

Samples came from patients with Merkel cell carcinoma. Sequences SGHTA (CDR1) and FQGTGA (CDR2) are obtained from the germline V gene. The CDR3 holds 16 amino acids from the cysteine to the phenylalanine. Only the CDR3 DNA is retained, 48 bases long and in frame from the first base. Germline trimming amounts to 3 bases on V and 4 bases on J, with 4 as the count of junction bases outside the gene matches. This clone has just one count. No antigen is known for it. The record has no base qualities; no much larger clone is one base away. The study at large found these results: According to the report, clinical outcomes in Merkel cell carcinoma patients could be predicted using T-cell density together with features of the T-cell repertoire.

To prepare the library, the immunoSEQ multiplex PCR assay was applied. TCRdb limited this immuneACCESS table to in-frame rearrangements with V and J called. A share of clones is missing; checked studies link under half to unresolved V genes, and the rest is unexplained. The sample has around 1,800 clones on record, around 90% of them singletons. Jointly, the top ten make up 3.5% to 5% of the sample. The source is a human donor with Merkel cell carcinoma. The sample was tumor tissue from Merkel cell carcinoma. The chain links TRBV7-3 with TRBJ2-1; TRBD2 agrees with 12 junctional bases. For the CDR3, the sequence is CASSLAGTSGYNEQFF. The nucleotide sequence is TGTGCCAGCAGCTTGGCCGGGACTAGCGGGTACAATGAGCAGTTCTTC.